This T cell receptor beta chain comes out of a study of shared clonotypes between healthy human individuals. Produced via immunoSEQ multiplex PCR; TCRdb's table is partial and in-frame only. The sample shows 2 million to 2.5 million clones, over 85% of them seen only once. Into CD45RA+ naive and CD45RA-negative memory subsets, the CD4+ cells were split. As for this clone: The same CDR3 is also encoded by other DNA sequences in this sample.

Germline V gene sequence: CDR1 SGHAT, CDR2 FQNNGV. Trimming removed 3 bases at V and 1 base at J, with 6 bases between. The CDR3 spans 14 residues. The genes are TRBV11-2 and TRBJ2-2; D call uncertain. This TCR was recovered from a man aged 18 to 35 in good health. Sequences were obtained from naive CD4+ T cells sorted from blood. Noted subset: CD45RA+ positively selected. CDR3 region: CASSLTRNTGELFF. In DNA, the CDR3 is TGTGCCAGCAGCTTGACCCGGAACACCGGGGAGCTGTTTTTT.